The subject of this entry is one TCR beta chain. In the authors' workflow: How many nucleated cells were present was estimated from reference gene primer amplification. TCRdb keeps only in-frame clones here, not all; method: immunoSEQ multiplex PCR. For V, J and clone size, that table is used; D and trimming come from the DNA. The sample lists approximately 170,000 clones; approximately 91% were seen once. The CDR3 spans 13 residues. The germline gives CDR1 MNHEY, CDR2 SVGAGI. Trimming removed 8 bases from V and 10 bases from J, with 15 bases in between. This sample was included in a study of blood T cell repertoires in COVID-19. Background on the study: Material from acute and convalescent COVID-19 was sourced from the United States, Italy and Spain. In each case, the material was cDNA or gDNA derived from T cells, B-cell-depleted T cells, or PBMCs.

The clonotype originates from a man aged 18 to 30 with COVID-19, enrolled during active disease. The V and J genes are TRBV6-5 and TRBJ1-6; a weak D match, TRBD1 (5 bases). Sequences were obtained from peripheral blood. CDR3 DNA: TGTGCCAGCGGGGGGGTCGCAGACTCACCCCTCCACTTT. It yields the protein CASGGVADSPLHF.